This T cell receptor beta chain was retrieved from a study of siplizumab effects on memory and regulatory T cells. Study results and limitations: Only a minor fraction of alloreactive clones mapped to unstimulated subsets. No assignable naive or memory phenotype existed for roughly 75-96% of proliferating CD4+ or CD8+ clones.

Here immunoSEQ multiplex PCR was the method, and the copy in TCRdb shows in-frame clones only, minus some. The sample includes 90,000 to 110,000 clones, just over 90% of them seen just once. With regard to this clone: Its specificity is not known.

Germline V lookup: CDR1 LNHDA, CDR2 SQIVND (reference sequence). The length of the CDR3 is 11 residues. Trimming cost V 8 bases and J 4 bases, with 6 bases left between them. This chain joins TRBV19 and TRBJ1-3, with D uncertain. Sequencing was performed on Tregs sorted from blood. This TCR was sampled from a human donor in good health. Here the CDR3 reads CASRSGNTIYF. CDR3 bases: TGTGCCAGTCGGTCAGGAAACACCATATATTTT.